A selection of T cell receptor beta chains follows, all from one sample in a study of lymphopenia after photon versus proton radiotherapy. Profiled with immunoSEQ multiplex PCR; TCRdb holds only in-frame clones, not every one. In the table there are approximately 170,000 clones, about 85% of which are singletons. The material sequenced was peripheral blood, taken from a patient treated with photon-based radiotherapy. The receptors were gathered from a man aged 45 to 65 with gastric cancer. CDR3s include the opening cysteine and the closing phenylalanine or tryptophan. A D gene is named only where the DNA matches it firmly. The size entry is marked missing in some rows and otherwise reads once, few, many or a size class.

clone_size	d_call	j_call	v_call	cdr3_nt	cdr3_aa
.	TRBD2	TRBJ2-2	TRBV19	TGTGCCAGTACCACTTTTAGCGGGATGAGCACCGGGGAGCTGTTTTTT	CASTTFSGMSTGELFF
once	TRBD2	TRBJ2-1	TRBV5-4	TGTGCCAGCAGCCGGACTAGCGGGATTACAATTGGATGGCAGTTCTTC	CASSRTSGITIGWQFF
.	TRBD1	TRBJ2-5	TRBV2	TGTGCCAGCAGTGGAGGAATGGCCTGGGACAGCCAAGAGACCCAGTACTTC	CASSGGMAWDSQETQYF
.	TRBD2	TRBJ2-3	TRBV14	TGTGCCAGCAGCCAAGATCCGGCGGGAGGGCCCCATATCACAGATACGCAGTATTTT	CASSQDPAGGPHITDTQYF
.	.	TRBJ2-7	TRBV7-3	TGTGCCAGCAGCTTTTATTCAGGACATACCTACGAGCAGTACTTC	CASSFYSGHTYEQYF
once	TRBD1	TRBJ1-2	TRBV4-2	TGTGCCAGCAGCCAAGATGAGGGGGCCGACTATGGCTACACCTTC	CASSQDEGADYGYTF
.	.	TRBJ1-2	TRBV18	TGTGCCAGCTCACCAGATTTTTTGGCTACCTATGGCTACACCTTC	CASSPDFLATYGYTF
.	TRBD1	TRBJ1-5	TRBV6-6	TGTGCCAGCAGTGGAAAGACAGGGGCCAATCAGCCCCAGCATTTT	CASSGKTGANQPQHF
.	.	TRBJ1-1	TRBV2	TGTGCCAGCAGTGAACTTGCACAGGCGAACACTGAAGCTTTCTTT	CASSELAQANTEAFF
few	.	TRBJ2-7	TRBV2	TGTGCCAGCAGTGCTTTAAGGGGGAGCGAGCAGTACTTC	CASSALRGSEQYF
.	TRBD2	TRBJ2-7	TRBV18	TGTGCCAGCTCACCTCCTGGACTAGCGGTTTACGAGCAGTACTTC	CASSPPGLAVYEQYF
.	.	TRBJ1-3	TRBV7-2	TGTGCCAGCAGCTTAGCTGGAAACACCATATATTTT	CASSLAGNTIYF
.	TRBD2	TRBJ2-7	TRBV29-1	TGCAGCGTTGACGCGGGAGGCGAATACGAGCAGTACTTC	CSVDAGGEYEQYF
once	TRBD2	TRBJ2-1	TRBV4-1	TGCGCCAGCAGCCCCTTTGGACTAGGTATCAATGAGCAGTTCTTC	CASSPFGLGINEQFF
.	.	TRBJ2-1	TRBV7-2	TGTGCCAGCAGCCCCGCAGGGGCAGACAATGAGCAGTTCTTC	CASSPAGADNEQFF
.	TRBD1	TRBJ1-2	TRBV5-4	TGTGCCAGCAGCTTGGAACAGGGGTATGGCTACACCTTC	CASSLEQGYGYTF
.	.	TRBJ2-1	TRBV29-1	TGCAGCGTGATGACCGGACCAAAATACAATGAGCAGTTCTTC	CSVMTGPKYNEQFF
.	TRBD1	TRBJ1-2	TRBV6-6	TGTGCCAGCAGTGTGACAGGGGAGAACTATGGCTACACCTTC	CASSVTGENYGYTF
.	.	TRBJ1-5	TRBV30	TGTGCCTGGAGTGTAGAGGATCAGCCCCAGCATTTT	CAWSVEDQPQHF
.	TRBD2	TRBJ2-7	TRBV6-1	TGTGCCAGCAGTGTACGGCGGGAGGCCTCCTACGAGCAGTACTTC	CASSVRREASYEQYF
.	TRBD1	TRBJ2-1	TRBV5-4	TGTGCCAGCAGCGGGACAGGGACTTACAATGAGCAGTTCTTC	CASSGTGTYNEQFF
.	TRBD2	TRBJ2-5	TRBV5-4	TGTGCCAGCAGCTTGTCTGCGGGAGTAGGAGAGACCCAGTACTTC	CASSLSAGVGETQYF
.	TRBD1	TRBJ1-3	TRBV11-2	TGTGCCAGCAGCACTCAGGGAGGGGGCTTCTCTGGAAACACCATATATTTT	CASSTQGGGFSGNTIYF
.	.	TRBJ2-1	TRBV19	TGTGCCAGTAGTTTACTTTACAATGAGCAGTTCTTC	CASSLLYNEQFF
.	.	TRBJ2-7	TRBV6-5	TGTGCCAGCAGTCGGACAGCCGCCTACGAGCAGTACTTC	CASSRTAAYEQYF
.	.	TRBJ1-1	TRBV5-1	TGCGCCAGCAGCTTGGGGGCAGGGGAAGCTTTCTTT	CASSLGAGEAFF
.	.	TRBJ1-1	TRBV4-2	TGTGCCAGCAGCCAAGCCCCGACGGCGAGGTCCACTGAAGCTTTCTTT	CASSQAPTARSTEAFF
.	.	TRBJ1-5	TRBV27	TGTGCCAGCAGCTCGGGCGACGGTTACAATCAGCCCCAGCATTTT	CASSSGDGYNQPQHF
.	.	TRBJ2-7	TRBV2	TGTGCCAGCAGTGGTTTGGAGGGCTACGAGCAGTACTTC	CASSGLEGYEQYF
.	.	TRBJ2-3	TRBV7-3	TGTGCCAGCAGCTTACTCCGCACAGATACGCAGTATTTT	CASSLLRTDTQYF
.	TRBD2	TRBJ2-7	TRBV6-5	TGTGCCAGCAGTTACGGTGGGGCGGGAGGAGGAAACGAGCAGTACTTC	CASSYGGAGGGNEQYF
.	.	TRBJ1-1	TRBV11-2	TGTGCCAGCAGCTTATTAAAAGGTCCCGCGTACACTGAAGCTTTCTTT	CASSLLKGPAYTEAFF
.	.	TRBJ2-2	TRBV27	TGTGCCAGCAGTTACCGGGACCTGAGGACCGGGGAGCTGTTTTTT	CASSYRDLRTGELFF
.	.	TRBJ1-1	TRBV6-6	TGTGCCAGCAGTTTGCGGGAGGCTTTCTTT	CASSLREAFF
.	TRBD1	TRBJ1-5	TRBV30	TGTGCCTGGAACGACAGGGGGGATCAGCCCCAGCATTTT	CAWNDRGDQPQHF
.	.	TRBJ2-1	TRBV5-1	TGCGCCAGCAGTAAAGCGGGCTCCTACAATGAGCAGTTCTTC	CASSKAGSYNEQFF
few	.	TRBJ1-1	TRBV10-1	TGCGCCAGCAGTGAACAGACCCCTTGGAGGGATGAAGCTTTCTTT	CASSEQTPWRDEAFF
.	TRBD2	TRBJ2-7	TRBV19	TGTGCCACCTCATACCAGGCTAGCGGGGGGTACGAGCAGTACTTC	CATSYQASGGYEQYF
.	.	TRBJ2-3	TRBV6-1	TGTGCCAGCAGTGAAGGTTGGTGGCGGGCCCGAGCAGATACGCAGTATTTT	CASSEGWWRARADTQYF
once	.	TRBJ2-3	TRBV11-2	TGTGCCAGCAGCTTAGATCGAACTAGCACAGATACGCAGTATTTT	CASSLDRTSTDTQYF
.	TRBD1	TRBJ1-2	TRBV5-5	TGTGCCAGCAGTCGGACAGGGGAGTCGAGTGGCTACACCTTC	CASSRTGESSGYTF
.	.	TRBJ2-7	TRBV21-1	TGTGCCAGCAGCAAAGTGGGTGAGAGAGACAGGCAACTTTACGAGCAGTACTTC	CASSKVGERDRQLYEQYF
.	TRBD2	TRBJ2-1	TRBV5-1	TGCGCCAGCAGCCAGGGACTAGCGGGAGGGAATGAGCAGTTCTTC	CASSQGLAGGNEQFF